This is a list of T cell receptor beta chains from one sample in a study of shared clonotypes between healthy human individuals. The repertoire was sequenced with immunoSEQ multiplex PCR; TCRdb's copy has only in-frame clones and lacks some. The data contain around 1.9 million clones, around 93% of them singletons. What was sequenced was naive CD8+ T cells from PBMCs. The receptors were gathered from a man between 18 and 35 years old in good health. Some clones in this sample may be carry-over from other donors' samples. Each CDR3 is given with its conserved first and last residue. Fields, in order: V gene, clone size, D gene, J gene, CDR3 DNA, CDR3 protein. D genes are given only for firm matches. Where a row states a size, it is once, few, many or the class of an expanded clone; other rows omit it.

v_call: TRBV27
clone_size: .
d_call: .
j_call: TRBJ2-7
cdr3_nt: TGTGCCAGCAGTCCCACAGTGAATCGGCCCGAGCAGTACTTC
cdr3_aa: CASSPTVNRPEQYF

v_call: TRBV6-5
clone_size: .
d_call: .
j_call: TRBJ1-2
cdr3_nt: TGTGCCAGCAGTTACTCGGGGGACATCTATGGCTACACCTTC
cdr3_aa: CASSYSGDIYGYTF

v_call: TRBV27
clone_size: once
d_call: .
j_call: TRBJ2-4
cdr3_nt: TGTGCCAGCAGTTCCTGGTCCCAAGATCTAGCCAAAAACATTCAGTACTTC
cdr3_aa: CASSSWSQDLAKNIQYF

v_call: TRBV4-3
clone_size: .
d_call: .
j_call: TRBJ1-1
cdr3_nt: TGCGCCAGCAGCCAAGAAGCAGAAAACACTGAAGCTTTCTTT
cdr3_aa: CASSQEAENTEAFF

v_call: TRBV7-6
clone_size: .
d_call: .
j_call: TRBJ2-1
cdr3_nt: TGTGCCAGCAGCTTCTTAAATTCCTACAATGAGCAGTTCTTC
cdr3_aa: CASSFLNSYNEQFF

v_call: TRBV19
clone_size: .
d_call: .
j_call: TRBJ1-2
cdr3_nt: TGTGCCAGTAGTATCCCAAGTGCAGGGGAAAACTATGGCTACACCTTC
cdr3_aa: CASSIPSAGENYGYTF

v_call: TRBV13
clone_size: .
d_call: .
j_call: TRBJ2-4
cdr3_nt: TGTGCCAGCAGCTCAAACTTAGGTGGAGCCAAAAACATTCAGTACTTC
cdr3_aa: CASSSNLGGAKNIQYF

v_call: TRBV11-2
clone_size: .
d_call: TRBD1
j_call: TRBJ2-7
cdr3_nt: TGTGCCAGCAGCTTAGAATGGACAGGGGGCAAATACGAGCAGTACTTC
cdr3_aa: CASSLEWTGGKYEQYF

v_call: TRBV27
clone_size: .
d_call: TRBD1
j_call: TRBJ2-3
cdr3_nt: TGTGCCAGCAGTAACAGGGGGGATACGCAGTATTTT
cdr3_aa: CASSNRGDTQYF

v_call: TRBV4-2
clone_size: .
d_call: TRBD2
j_call: TRBJ2-7
cdr3_nt: TGTGCCAGCAGCCTAAGCGGGGGGGCGGACTCCTACGAGCAGTACTTC
cdr3_aa: CASSLSGGADSYEQYF

v_call: TRBV5-4
clone_size: .
d_call: TRBD2
j_call: TRBJ2-7
cdr3_nt: TGTGCCAGCAGCTTCACAGCGGGAGGGGGAAGCTCCTACGAGCAGTACTTC
cdr3_aa: CASSFTAGGGSSYEQYF

v_call: TRBV5-1
clone_size: .
d_call: TRBD1
j_call: TRBJ2-4
cdr3_nt: TGCGCCAGCAGCCGCCGGACAGGAAACATTCAGTACTTC
cdr3_aa: CASSRRTGNIQYF

v_call: TRBV4-3
clone_size: .
d_call: TRBD1
j_call: TRBJ2-1
cdr3_nt: TGCGCCAGCAGCCAAGGGACAGGCAAGTACAATGAGCAGTTCTTC
cdr3_aa: CASSQGTGKYNEQFF

v_call: TRBV10-3
clone_size: .
d_call: .
j_call: TRBJ1-5
cdr3_nt: TGTGCCATCAGTGAAGGGCAGGGTAATAATCAGCCCCAGCATTTT
cdr3_aa: CAISEGQGNNQPQHF

v_call: TRBV19
clone_size: .
d_call: .
j_call: TRBJ1-1
cdr3_nt: TGTGCCAGTAGCGTCATATCAAGGGGGACGAACACTGAAGCTTTCTTT
cdr3_aa: CASSVISRGTNTEAFF

v_call: TRBV7-9
clone_size: .
d_call: TRBD1
j_call: TRBJ2-7
cdr3_nt: TGTGCCAGCACCCTTGGACAGGGGACATTCCACGAGCAGTACTTC
cdr3_aa: CASTLGQGTFHEQYF

v_call: TRBV7-9
clone_size: .
d_call: TRBD2
j_call: TRBJ2-2
cdr3_nt: TGTGCCAGCAGCCCAGCCTTACTAGCGGGAGCGGGCACCGGGGAGCTGTTTTTT
cdr3_aa: CASSPALLAGAGTGELFF

v_call: TRBV11-2
clone_size: .
d_call: .
j_call: TRBJ2-5
cdr3_nt: TGTGCCAGCAGCTTTTTTCTGGGACTCCCTAACCAAGAGACCCAGTACTTC
cdr3_aa: CASSFFLGLPNQETQYF

v_call: TRBV6-1
clone_size: .
d_call: TRBD2
j_call: TRBJ2-1
cdr3_nt: TGTGCCAGCAGTGAGACACCGGGACTAGCCCCCAATGAGCAGTTCTTC
cdr3_aa: CASSETPGLAPNEQFF

v_call: TRBV5-1
clone_size: .
d_call: .
j_call: TRBJ2-7
cdr3_nt: TGCGCCAGCAGTACGGGGAGCCCCTACGAGCAGTACTTC
cdr3_aa: CASSTGSPYEQYF

v_call: TRBV6-4
clone_size: .
d_call: .
j_call: TRBJ1-2
cdr3_nt: TGTGCCAGCAGTGACGGTGTAAGTTCGGTCGGTGGCTACACCTTC
cdr3_aa: CASSDGVSSVGGYTF

v_call: TRBV6-5
clone_size: .
d_call: .
j_call: TRBJ2-1
cdr3_nt: TGTGCCAGCAGTTACCAATCACCCCGGGGTCACAATGAGCAGTTCTTC
cdr3_aa: CASSYQSPRGHNEQFF

v_call: TRBV4-1
clone_size: .
d_call: .
j_call: TRBJ2-1
cdr3_nt: TGCGCCAGCAGCCAAGTTGGGGTGGGGCGCTACAATGAGCAGTTCTTC
cdr3_aa: CASSQVGVGRYNEQFF

v_call: TRBV7-9
clone_size: .
d_call: .
j_call: TRBJ2-7
cdr3_nt: TGTGCCAGCAGCCAGGGGCTAGCGGCAGGCTACGAGCAGTACTTC
cdr3_aa: CASSQGLAAGYEQYF

v_call: TRBV5-4
clone_size: .
d_call: TRBD1
j_call: TRBJ1-2
cdr3_nt: TGTGCCAGCAGCTTGGGACAGGGGGGTGGCTACACCTTC
cdr3_aa: CASSLGQGGGYTF

v_call: TRBV9
clone_size: .
d_call: .
j_call: TRBJ1-2
cdr3_nt: TGTGCCAGCAGCCACCGGGACCCCCCCTATGGCTACACCTTC
cdr3_aa: CASSHRDPPYGYTF

v_call: TRBV6-1
clone_size: .
d_call: .
j_call: TRBJ1-2
cdr3_nt: TGTGCCAGCAGCGAACCGTTGCAGGGGCTAAGCTATGGCTACACCTTC
cdr3_aa: CASSEPLQGLSYGYTF

v_call: TRBV9
clone_size: .
d_call: .
j_call: TRBJ1-1
cdr3_nt: TGTGCCAGCAGCGTAGTATCAGGGGTGGGCACTGAAGCTTTCTTT
cdr3_aa: CASSVVSGVGTEAFF

v_call: TRBV9
clone_size: .
d_call: TRBD2
j_call: TRBJ2-7
cdr3_nt: TGTGCCAGCAGCGTAGGCGGGAGGGCCTCCGAGCAGTACTTC
cdr3_aa: CASSVGGRASEQYF

v_call: TRBV11-2
clone_size: .
d_call: .
j_call: TRBJ2-5
cdr3_nt: TGTGCCAGCAGCTTAGATTCCCGGGACCCAAGGGAGACCCAGTACTTC
cdr3_aa: CASSLDSRDPRETQYF

v_call: TRBV28
clone_size: .
d_call: .
j_call: TRBJ1-1
cdr3_nt: TGTGCCAGCAGTTTGGAGGGTCTAACGGGAGCTTTCTTT
cdr3_aa: CASSLEGLTGAFF

v_call: TRBV5-4
clone_size: .
d_call: TRBD1
j_call: TRBJ2-7
cdr3_nt: TGTGCCAGCAGCCCGGACAGGGGTTATCTGTACGAGCAGTACTTC
cdr3_aa: CASSPDRGYLYEQYF

v_call: TRBV28
clone_size: .
d_call: .
j_call: TRBJ1-1
cdr3_nt: TGTGCCAGCAGTTTGGGCCCGGACACTGAAGCTTTCTTT
cdr3_aa: CASSLGPDTEAFF

v_call: TRBV7-9
clone_size: .
d_call: .
j_call: TRBJ2-1
cdr3_nt: TGTGCCAGCAGCGCCAATCGGGATGAGCAGTTCTTC
cdr3_aa: CASSANRDEQFF

v_call: TRBV7-9
clone_size: .
d_call: TRBD2
j_call: TRBJ2-7
cdr3_nt: TGTGCCAGCAGCTTAGCCGGATACCACTACACTAGCGGGAGGGCCGAGCAGTACTTC
cdr3_aa: CASSLAGYHYTSGRAEQYF

v_call: TRBV7-2
clone_size: .
d_call: .
j_call: TRBJ2-7
cdr3_nt: TGTGCCCGGGCGGAGGACCCCTACCTCTACGAGCAGTACTTC
cdr3_aa: CARAEDPYLYEQYF

v_call: TRBV7-9
clone_size: .
d_call: TRBD1
j_call: TRBJ1-2
cdr3_nt: TGTGCCAGCAGCGAGACAGGGTTAACGGGCTATGGCTACACCTTC
cdr3_aa: CASSETGLTGYGYTF

v_call: TRBV15
clone_size: .
d_call: TRBD2
j_call: TRBJ2-1
cdr3_nt: TGTGCCACCAGTCGCCAGGCTAGCGGGAGGGGGAATGAGCAGTTCTTC
cdr3_aa: CATSRQASGRGNEQFF

v_call: TRBV27
clone_size: .
d_call: .
j_call: TRBJ2-1
cdr3_nt: TGTGCCAGCAAGAGCCATCCCTCTAAGCAGTTCTTC
cdr3_aa: CASKSHPSKQFF

v_call: TRBV7-3
clone_size: .
d_call: TRBD1
j_call: TRBJ2-2
cdr3_nt: TGTGCCAGCAGCTCTAGTGCCACAGGGGAGAACACCGGGGAGCTGTTTTTT
cdr3_aa: CASSSSATGENTGELFF

v_call: TRBV7-7
clone_size: .
d_call: TRBD2
j_call: TRBJ2-5
cdr3_nt: TGTGCCAGCAGCCTGGGACTAGCGGTGGAAGAGACCCAGTACTTC
cdr3_aa: CASSLGLAVEETQYF

v_call: TRBV27
clone_size: once
d_call: .
j_call: TRBJ1-5
cdr3_nt: TGTGCCAGCAGTTTAGGGGAGGGAGGCCAGCCCCAGCATTTT
cdr3_aa: CASSLGEGGQPQHF

v_call: TRBV11-2
clone_size: .
d_call: TRBD2
j_call: TRBJ2-2
cdr3_nt: TGTGCCAGCTTACGGGGGGTGAACACCGGGGAGCTGTTTTTT
cdr3_aa: CASLRGVNTGELFF

v_call: TRBV10-3
clone_size: .
d_call: .
j_call: TRBJ1-2
cdr3_nt: TGTGCCATCAGTGACCCGGGACTCTCATGGAGCTATGGCTACACCTTC
cdr3_aa: CAISDPGLSWSYGYTF

v_call: TRBV7-8
clone_size: once
d_call: .
j_call: TRBJ1-2
cdr3_nt: TGTGCCAGCAGCTTAGAGGGATCTGGCTACACCTTC
cdr3_aa: CASSLEGSGYTF

v_call: TRBV7-9
clone_size: .
d_call: .
j_call: TRBJ1-3
cdr3_nt: TGTGCCAGCAGCCTCCAACGGAACACCATATATTTT
cdr3_aa: CASSLQRNTIYF

v_call: TRBV7-9
clone_size: .
d_call: .
j_call: TRBJ2-7
cdr3_nt: TGTGCCAGCGGTTACGGCTCGAGCTCCTACGAGCAGTACTTC
cdr3_aa: CASGYGSSSYEQYF

v_call: TRBV11-2
clone_size: .
d_call: .
j_call: TRBJ1-5
cdr3_nt: TGTGCCAGCAGCTTAGGTAATCAGCCCCAGCATTTT
cdr3_aa: CASSLGNQPQHF